This TCR beta chain was captured by sequencing in a study of blood T cell repertoires in COVID-19. Study-wide background: Samples representing acute and convalescent COVID-19 were sourced from the United States, Italy and Spain. In each case, the material was cDNA or gDNA derived from T cells, B-cell-depleted T cells, or PBMCs.

Original methodology: Reference gene primer amplification yielded estimated nucleated cell counts. Produced via immunoSEQ multiplex PCR; TCRdb's table is partial and in-frame only. V and J calls plus clone size are reproduced from that table; the DNA served to infer D and trimming. This table has some 130,000 clones, around four fifths appearing once. This TCR was sampled from a man aged 55-75 years who had recovered from COVID-19. Sequenced sample: peripheral blood.

In DNA, the CDR3 is TGTGCCAGTAGTACTGGGACAGGGTACAATGAGCAGTTCTTC. This codes for CASSTGTGYNEQFF. The chain links TRBV19 to TRBJ2-1; 9 bases are shared with TRBD1. This CDR3 region has 14 residues. V dropped 4 bases and J dropped 4; count of bases not matched to a gene: 2. Germline CDR1 is LNHDA and CDR2 is SQIVND (reference sequence).